These 28 T cell receptor beta chains came from one sample sequenced in a study of T cell responses to AZD1222 COVID-19 vaccine. TCRdb's copy holds only in-frame clones and misses some; the assay was immunoSEQ multiplex PCR. The sample contains approximately 130,000 clones, around 90% of which appear only once. This specimen consisted of peripheral blood, obtained 28 days after the second AZD1222 dose. These receptors were taken from an adult who received the AZD1222 COVID-19 vaccine.

The chain is built from TRBV5-1 and TRBJ2-7; the match to TRBD2 covers 7 bases. This CDR3 contains 16 residues. V was pared by 6 bases and J by 3 bases, with 15 bases of the junction left unmatched. Germline loops: CDR1 SGHRS, CDR2 YFSETQ. This CDR3 is CASTTLGGGPYYEQYF. The CDR3 coding sequence is TGCGCCAGCACCACCTTGGGGGGGGGACCCTACTACGAGCAGTACTTC.

The chain couples TRBV5-1 to TRBJ2-1; 13 bases match TRBD2. Germline V gives CDR1 SGHRS, CDR2 YFSETQ. This CDR3 is built from 18 residues. J was trimmed by 7 bases and V by 2 bases; bases with no gene match: 12. CDR3 sequence reads: CASSLVPLLAGGQNEQFF. In nucleotides, the CDR3 is TGCGCCAGCAGCTTAGTCCCCCTACTAGCGGGAGGGCAGAATGAGCAGTTCTTC.

The rearrangement joins TRBV10-2 to TRBJ1-1; D remains ambiguous. The CDR3 consists of 13 residues. The germline CDR1 and CDR2 sequences are WSHSY and SAAADI. Deletions cut 3 bases from V and 3 bases from J, with 8 bases between. The CDR3 loop is CASSDMGYTEAFF. The CDR3 bases are TGCGCCAGCAGTGACATGGGGTACACTGAAGCTTTCTTT.

This clone was picked up one time. The chain joins TRBV7-2 to TRBJ1-6; D may be TRBD1 (6 bases). This CDR3 comprises 16 residues. Germline V lookup: CDR1 SGHTA, CDR2 FQGNSA. V was trimmed by 1 base and J by 10 bases, leaving 17 bases between them. The CDR3 nucleotides are TGTGCCAGCAGCTTAGACCGTAAGGGGGTTAACTCACCCCTCCACTTT. Amino acid sequence: CASSLDRKGVNSPLHF. Supplemented by reference TRBV7-2 and TRBJ1-6, the full variable domain reads GAGVSQSPSNKVTEKGKDVELRCDPISGHTALYWYRQSLGQGLEFLIYFQGNSAPDKSGLPSDRFSAERTGGSVSTLTIQRTQQEDSAVYLCASSLDRKGVNSPLHFGNGTRLTVT.

Written as DNA, the CDR3 is TGTGCCAGCAGTTTACGCAACGAGCAGTACTTC. This encodes CASSLRNEQYF. The chain uses TRBV27 and TRBJ2-7; D gene uncertain. This CDR3 region has 11 residues. V was shortened by 2 bases and J by 5 bases, with 4 bases between the two germline ends. Germline CDR1 reads MNHEY; CDR2 reads SMNVEV (reference sequence).

The chain employs TRBV4-3 and TRBJ1-4; D is perhaps TRBD1 (5 bases). The CDR3 is 16 amino acids. Per germline, CDR1 LGHNA and CDR2 YSLEER. V lost 2 bases, J lost 7 bases, and 17 bases lay in between. This chain's CDR3 is CASSQKLFGTTEKLFF. The CDR3 nucleotides are TGCGCCAGCAGCCAAAAACTTTTTGGGACGACTGAAAAACTGTTTTTT.

The chain couples TRBV18 to TRBJ1-4; D remains unclear. V lost 0 bases and J 8 bases, leaving 7 bases between the germline ends. The CDR3 loop spans 13 amino acids. The germline CDR1 and CDR2 sequences are KGHSH and LQKENI. CDR3 in amino acids: CASSPPSHEKLFF. The CDR3 nucleotides are TGTGCCAGCTCACCACCGTCGCACGAAAAACTGTTTTTT.

The chain carries TRBV5-1 and TRBJ2-4; 7 bases are shared with TRBD2. The CDR3 runs to 15 residues. J was trimmed by 5 bases and V by 0 bases; bases with no gene match: 5. Germline CDR1 SGHRS, CDR2 YFSETQ. The CDR3 region has the DNA TGCGCCAGCAGCTTGGTGGTTAGCGGGCAAAACATTCAGTACTTC. Translating gives CASSLVVSGQNIQYF.

The V and J genes are TRBV28 and TRBJ1-1; no reliable D call. V was trimmed by 10 bases and J by 2 bases, leaving 11 bases between them. The CDR3 length is 12 residues. CDR1 MDHEN and CDR2 SYDVKM come from the germline V gene. Here the CDR3 DNA reads TGTGCCACCTGGCCAGTAAACACTGAAGCTTTCTTT. This gives the protein CATWPVNTEAFF.

The chain is built from TRBV5-4 and TRBJ1-2, with 7 positions matching TRBD1. The V gene's germline CDR1 is SGHNT and CDR2 YYREEE (reference sequence). The CDR3 loop spans 16 amino acids. Trimming took 4 bases from V and 0 from J; bases not matched to a gene: 9. This CDR3 reads CASSPQGGLANYGYTF. The CDR3 DNA reads TGTGCCAGCAGCCCGCAGGGGGGGCTGGCTAACTATGGCTACACCTTC. Together with reference TRBV5-4 and TRBJ1-2, the CDR3 gives the full variable domain: ETGVTQSPTHLIKTRGQQVTLRCSSQSGHNTVSWYQQALGQGPQFIFQYYREEENGRGNFPPRFSGLQFPNYSSELNVNALELDDSALYLCASSPQGGLANYGYTFGSGTRLTVV.

The V call is TRBV6-5, the J call TRBJ1-5; 8 bases agree with TRBD1. This CDR3 has 14 residues. The V segment lost 5 bases and the J segment 5 bases; nucleotides outside the gene matches: 5. Germline CDR1 and CDR2: MNHEY and SVGAGI. The CDR3 loop reads CASSPGQAHQPQHF. The DNA for the CDR3 is TGTGCCAGCAGTCCGGGACAGGCTCATCAGCCCCAGCATTTT.

V gene TRBV14 combines with J gene TRBJ2-6, with D maybe TRBD1 (6 bases). The CDR3 spans 17 residues. V lost 1 base to trimming and J lost 3 bases, with 13 bases between them. Germline values: CDR1 SGHDN, CDR2 FVKESK. The CDR3 DNA follows: TGTGCCAGCAGCCAAGGGGCAGGGGTTGGTGGGGCCAACGTCCTGACTTTC. The encoded protein is CASSQGAGVGGANVLTF. The whole variable domain, remainder taken from reference TRBV14 and TRBJ2-6, is EAGVTQFPSHSVIEKGQTVTLRCDPISGHDNLYWYRRVMGKEIKFLLHFVKESKQDESGMPNNRFLAERTGGTYSTLKVQPAELEDSGVYFCASSQGAGVGGANVLTFGAGSRLTVL.

The chain carries TRBV27 and TRBJ1-5, with a weak D call TRBD1 (6 bases). This CDR3 comprises 13 residues. Germline V gives CDR1 MNHEY, CDR2 SMNVEV (reference sequence). V lost 3 bases and J lost 4, with 7 bases in between. This CDR3 is CASSFGQNQPQHF. The DNA of the CDR3 is TGTGCCAGCAGTTTTGGACAGAATCAGCCCCAGCATTTT.

V gene TRBV6-5 combines with J gene TRBJ1-5; D is possibly TRBD1 (6 bases). The CDR3 loop spans 14 amino acids. Germline-derived CDR1 and CDR2 are MNHEY and SVGAGI. Trimming cost V 5 bases and J 0 bases, with 8 bases left between them. CDR3 in DNA: TGTGCCAGCAGTAGACAGGCTAGCAATCAGCCCCAGCATTTT. Its translation is CASSRQASNQPQHF.

This chain links TRBV27 with TRBJ1-1, with no clear D. Germline assignment: CDR1 MNHEY and CDR2 SMNVEV (reference sequence). This CDR3 comprises 14 residues. The V gene lost 2 bases and the J gene lost 5 bases, with 12 bases spanning the gap. CDR3 amino acids: CASSLEGFRTEAFF. The CDR3 region has the DNA TGTGCCAGCAGTTTAGAAGGATTCAGGACTGAAGCTTTCTTT.

This chain uses TRBV7-9 with TRBJ2-3, with unresolved D. There are 13 residues in the CDR3. The germline V gene has CDR1 SEHNR and CDR2 FQNEAQ (reference sequence). Trimming pared 4 bases from V and 5 bases from J, leaving 10 bases between. For the CDR3, the DNA is TGTGCCAGCAGCTCTCCCTGGGTAGATACGCAGTATTTT. Translated, it gives CASSSPWVDTQYF.

V gene TRBV30 combines with J gene TRBJ2-5; no clear D gene. The CDR3 is 12 residues long. Germline V gene sequence: CDR1 GTSNPN, CDR2 SVGIG (reference sequence). V was clipped by 0 bases and J by 4 bases, with 6 bases between them. The CDR3 DNA follows: TGTGCCTGGAGTGTACAGTCAGAGACCCAGTACTTC. Amino acid sequence: CAWSVQSETQYF.

The chain couples TRBV28 to TRBJ1-6, with TRBD1 matching 7 bases. This CDR3 is built from 14 residues. Losses at the gene ends were 2 bases for V and 13 bases for J; bases not matched to a gene: 8. Per germline, CDR1 MDHEN and CDR2 SYDVKM. The CDR3, as DNA: TGTGCCAGCAGTTTACGGCCAGCAGGGGGGCCCCTCCACTTT. Protein: CASSLRPAGGPLHF.

This clone was seen only a few times. The genes are TRBV28 and TRBJ2-1; weak D call: TRBD2 (5 bases). CDR1 is MDHEN and CDR2 is SYDVKM in the germline V gene. Trimming stripped 2 bases from V and 16 bases from J, with 18 bases between. This CDR3 is 13 amino acids long. The CDR3 loop reads CASSLRLPGIGFF. CDR3 in DNA: TGTGCCAGCAGTTTACGCCTGCCGGGGATAGGTTTCTTC.

This chain joins TRBV5-1 and TRBJ2-7; no firm D call. Germline assignment: CDR1 SGHRS and CDR2 YFSETQ. V lost 0 bases, J lost 2 bases, and 12 bases lay in between. This CDR3 comprises 15 residues. The CDR3 reads CASSLGQLDPYEQYF. DNA for the CDR3: TGCGCCAGCAGCTTGGGGCAGTTGGATCCCTACGAGCAGTACTTC. The complete variable domain, with remaining parts taken from reference TRBV5-1 and TRBJ2-7, reads KAGVTQTPRYLIKTRGQQVTLSCSPISGHRSVSWYQQTPGQGLQFLFEYFSETQRNKGNFPGRFSGRQFSNSRSEMNVSTLELGDSALYLCASSLGQLDPYEQYFGPGTRLTVT.

The V gene is TRBV4-3, the J gene TRBJ2-7, with a tentative D call TRBD1 (6 bases). The CDR3 is 17 residues long. The V end was cut by 3 bases, the J end by 1 base, with 19 bases between. Germline values: CDR1 LGHNA, CDR2 YSLEER. CDR3 loop: CASSQARGGGGSYEQYF. CDR3 sequence (DNA): TGCGCCAGCAGCCAGGCACGGGGTGGGGGCGGTTCCTACGAGCAGTACTTC.

V gene TRBV18 combines with J gene TRBJ1-6; 8 nucleotides line up with TRBD1. This CDR3 contains 18 residues. Germline V CDR1 and CDR2: KGHSH, LQKENI. The junction had 13 bases not matched to a gene; V was cut back by 2 bases and J by 7 bases. CDR3 region: CASSPSDRGLGSNSPLHF. DNA of the CDR3: TGTGCCAGCTCACCAAGCGACAGGGGACTGGGGTCGAATTCACCCCTCCACTTT.

The chain joins TRBV9 to TRBJ2-3; D not resolved. Trimming removed 4 bases at V and 5 bases at J, with 17 bases between. Germline assignment: CDR1 SGDLS and CDR2 YYNGEE. This CDR3 is built from 15 residues. DNA for the CDR3: TGTGCCAGCAGCCTCTTCGAGGACCACAGAGATACGCAGTATTTT. Protein: CASSLFEDHRDTQYF. The full variable domain, completed using reference TRBV9 and TRBJ2-3, is DSGVTQTPKHLITATGQRVTLRCSPRSGDLSVYWYQQSLDQGLQFLIQYYNGEERAKGNILERFSAQQFPDLHSELNLSSLELGDSALYFCASSLFEDHRDTQYFGPGTRLTVL.

The rearrangement joins TRBV5-1 to TRBJ1-1, with a possible D match to TRBD1 (5 bases). There are 15 residues in the CDR3. The germline V and J ends were trimmed by 4 bases and 1 base, with 14 bases remaining between them. Per the germline V gene, CDR1 is SGHRS and CDR2 is YFSETQ. CDR3 nucleotides: TGCGCCAGCAGCCCATCCGGGACGCAGAACACTGAAGCTTTCTTT. It translates to CASSPSGTQNTEAFF.

The chain is built from TRBV27 and TRBJ2-7; TRBD1 matches at 8 bases. The V and J ends lost 3 bases and 2 bases, in that order; junction bases with no gene match: 6. Germline values: CDR1 MNHEY, CDR2 SMNVEV (reference sequence). The CDR3 has 15 residues. CDR3 in amino acids: CASSFNRGETYEQYF. CDR3 bases: TGTGCCAGCAGTTTTAACAGGGGGGAAACCTACGAGCAGTACTTC.

In this sample, this clone turned up once. This CDR3 reads CASSEYRLANYGYTF. The CDR3 nucleotides are TGCGCCAGCAGTGAATATAGATTAGCTAACTATGGCTACACCTTC. J is TRBJ1-2 and V is TRBV10-1; D not resolved. V gave up 3 bases and J gave up 0 bases, with 11 bases separating them. CDR1 is WNHNN, CDR2 SYGVQD, per germline (reference sequence). This CDR3 has 15 residues.

The V call is TRBV7-2, the J call TRBJ1-5, with 9 bases matching TRBD1. Germline CDR1 reads SGHTA; CDR2 reads FQGNSA. This CDR3 is built from 15 residues. The J segment lost 7 bases and the V segment lost 1 base, leaving 5 bases of the junction unmatched. The CDR3 bases are TGTGCCAGCAGCTTAGGCTGGACAGGGGAACAGCCCCAGCATTTT. Its translation is CASSLGWTGEQPQHF.

V is TRBV23-1 and J is TRBJ2-7, with TRBD2 matching over 7 bases. TRBV23-1 is known as an ORF, though its function is uncertain. CDR3 length: 18 amino acids. V lost 0 bases and J lost 0; bases outside the gene matches: 11. CDR3 sequence: CASSQSGGGLAVSYEQYF. CDR3 DNA sequence: TGCGCCAGCAGTCAATCGGGAGGCGGGCTAGCGGTCTCCTACGAGCAGTACTTC.